These 17 T cell receptor beta chains came from one sample sequenced in a study of identical twins. Each CDR3 protein is one row after TCRdb ran MiXCR on the 5' RACE reads. The profile covers roughly 250,000 distinct CDR3 sequences, with over 12% appearing a single time and approximately 8.2% taken by the ten largest. The specimen sequenced was memory (CD45RO+) T cells sorted from blood. All receptors come from a woman between 18 and 30 years old in good health.

This clonotype was observed many times. The CDR3 coding sequence is TGTGCCAGCAGTTCGCAGGGAGGAGGGTATGGCTACACCTTC. It encodes CASSSQGGGYGYTF. The V gene is TRBV6-5, the J gene TRBJ1-2; possible D gene TRBD1, 5 bases. Germline lookup yields CDR1 MNHEY and CDR2 SVGAGI. The CDR3 consists of 14 residues. V gave up 4 bases and J gave up 5 bases, with 14 bases separating them.

This clonotype was recorded a few times. V is TRBV19 and J is TRBJ2-2, with D possibly being TRBD1 (6 bases). The CDR3 spans 18 residues. Germline V gives CDR1 LNHDA, CDR2 SQIVND (reference sequence). Trimming stripped 3 bases from V and 4 bases from J, with 21 bases between. CDR3 residues: CASSIPSVWTASTGELFF. CDR3 bases: TGTGCCAGTAGTATTCCTAGTGTCTGGACAGCCTCCACCGGGGAGCTGTTTTTT.

This clonotype has more than one count but fewer than ten. This sequence joins TRBV7-2 and TRBJ2-7; D perhaps matches TRBD2 (6 bases). The CDR3 has 14 residues. V was cut by 6 bases and J by 6 bases, with 18 bases left in between. Germline V gives CDR1 SGHTA, CDR2 FQGNSA. The CDR3 sequence: CASSSSGYQSEQYF. In DNA, the CDR3 is TGTGCCAGCAGTTCCAGCGGGTACCAGAGCGAGCAGTACTTC.

V is TRBV27 and J is TRBJ2-5, with a possible D match to TRBD1 (6 bases). The CDR3 spans 16 residues. Trimming stripped 6 bases from V and 1 base from J, with 18 bases between. Germline CDR1 and CDR2: MNHEY and SMNVEV (reference sequence). CDR3 region: CASRKRGMGPQETQYF. The CDR3 DNA follows: TGTGCCAGCAGGAAGAGGGGGATGGGGCCCCAAGAGACCCAGTACTTC.

This clonotype has a count of ten or more. This rearrangement joins TRBV5-1 to TRBJ2-1, with 8 positions matching TRBD1. Germline assignment: CDR1 SGHRS and CDR2 YFSETQ. The CDR3 is made up of 13 amino acids. V gave up 6 bases and J gave up 7 bases; unmatched junction bases: 6. The CDR3 sequence is CASNAQGANEQFF. In DNA, the CDR3 is TGCGCCAGCAACGCTCAGGGGGCTAATGAGCAGTTCTTC.

The chain couples TRBV7-8 to TRBJ1-1; D remains ambiguous. Trimming pared 1 base from V and 0 bases from J, leaving 12 bases between. Germline values: CDR1 SGHVS, CDR2 FQNEAQ. The CDR3 covers 16 residues. The CDR3 is CASSLVPQQMNTEAFF. The CDR3 region has the DNA TGTGCCAGCAGCTTAGTTCCCCAGCAGATGAACACTGAAGCTTTCTTT.

This clonotype was seen a handful of times. The gene calls are TRBV7-9 and TRBJ1-1; D not resolved. Germline CDR1 is SEHNR and CDR2 is FQNEAQ (reference sequence). This CDR3 comprises 12 residues. V was clipped by 5 bases and J by 1 base, with 5 bases between them. CDR3 sequence: CASSAANTEAFF. Written as DNA, the CDR3 is TGTGCCAGCAGCGCCGCGAACACTGAAGCTTTCTTT.

This chain joins TRBV11-2 and TRBJ2-1; D may be TRBD2 (7 bases). Trimming left V 4 bases short and J 0 bases short, with 22 bases between. The CDR3 is 19 residues long. Germline-derived CDR1 and CDR2 are SGHAT and FQNNGV. The chain's CDR3 is CASSSGGALAGSSYNEQFF. The CDR3 nucleotides read TGTGCCAGCAGCTCCGGGGGCGCCTTAGCGGGTAGCTCCTACAATGAGCAGTTCTTC.

The chain couples TRBV10-2 to TRBJ2-2, with unresolved D. The CDR3 length is 13 residues. V lost 8 bases, J lost 5 bases, and 12 bases lay in between. CDR1 and CDR2 from the germline V gene are WSHSY and SAAADI. The CDR3 coding sequence is TGCGCCAGCCGAGAGTCATTTACCGGGGAGCTGTTTTTT. It is translated as CASRESFTGELFF.

This clonotype occurred a few times. CDR3 bases: TGCAGTGCTAGAGGAACAGCGGATACGCAGTATTTT. The encoded protein is CSARGTADTQYF. The genes are TRBV20-1 and TRBJ2-3, with D unresolved. This CDR3 has 12 amino acids. The V and J ends lost 1 base and 6 bases respectively, with 8 bases between them. Germline V CDR1 and CDR2: DFQATT, SNEGSKA (reference sequence).

In DNA form, the CDR3 reads TGTGCCAGCAGTTCTCTTTCGTGGGGGAGCTCCTACAATGAGCAGTTCTTC. Its protein product is CASSSLSWGSSYNEQFF. V and J are TRBV25-1 and TRBJ2-1; D assignment may be TRBD1 or TRBD2 (5 bases each). The CDR3 spans 17 residues. Between the trimmed V and J ends, which lost 5 bases and 0 bases, there was a span of 17 bases. Germline V gene sequence: CDR1 MGHDK, CDR2 SYGVNS. The entire variable domain, with the rest obtained from reference TRBV25-1 and TRBJ2-1, is as follows: EADIYQTPRYLVIGTGKKITLECSQTMGHDKMYWYQQDPGMELHLIHYSYGVNSTEKGDLSSESTVSRIRTEHFPLTLESARPSHTSQYLCASSSLSWGSSYNEQFFGPGTRLTVL.

The table lists this clonotype with a few counts. This rearrangement joins TRBV12-3 or TRBV12-4 to TRBJ1-2; D not certain. The CDR3 is 15 residues long. Trimming pared 2 bases from V and 0 bases from J, leaving 10 bases between. CDR3 amino acids: CASSLRTQTNYGYTF. CDR3 nucleotides: TGTGCCAGCAGTTTACGGACGCAAACTAACTATGGCTACACCTTC.

This clonotype was seen more than once but under ten times. The chain recombines TRBV6-5 with TRBJ1-6, with D unclear. The CDR3 totals 16 residues. Germline V gene sequence: CDR1 MNHEY, CDR2 SVGAGI. The ends were cut back, 2 bases at V and 9 bases at J, with 17 bases in the middle. The CDR3 loop reads CASSYRGNQIGSPLHF. The CDR3 DNA sequence: TGTGCCAGCAGTTACAGAGGGAACCAAATCGGTTCACCCCTCCACTTT.

At least ten counts were recorded for this clonotype. The chain employs TRBV5-1 and TRBJ1-2; TRBD1 might be the D (6 bases). Per the germline V gene, CDR1 is SGHRS and CDR2 is YFSETQ. The CDR3 is 13 residues long. V was pared by 8 bases and J by 2 bases, with 13 bases between. The CDR3 nucleotides read TGCGCCAGTAAACCGGACAGCAACTATGGCTACACCTTC. Protein product: CASKPDSNYGYTF.

This clonotype has only a few counts. The chain links TRBV20-1 to TRBJ1-4, with TRBD1 matching over 7 bases. The CDR3 runs 17 residues. With V trimmed by 0 bases and J by 4 bases, 11 bases remained unmatched. Germline CDR1 is DFQATT and CDR2 is SNEGSKA (reference sequence). The CDR3 sequence is CSARDQGGGRGNEKLFF. The CDR3 DNA follows: TGCAGTGCTAGAGACCAGGGAGGGGGCAGGGGTAATGAAAAACTGTTTTTT.

This clonotype appeared a few times. V and J are TRBV11-3 and TRBJ2-3; either TRBD1 or TRBD2 may supply D (5 bases each). Between the trimmed V and J ends, which lost 5 bases and 2 bases, there was a span of 17 bases. The CDR3 is made up of 16 amino acids. Looked up from germline, CDR1 is SGHNT and CDR2 is YENEEA. In nucleotides, the CDR3 is TGTGCCAGCAGCCCAGGTGGGACGCCTTACACAGATACGCAGTATTTT. Amino acids: CASSPGGTPYTDTQYF.

This clonotype was counted between two and nine times. V gene TRBV6-1 combines with J gene TRBJ2-6; D not certain. CDR1 is MNHNS, CDR2 SASEGT, per germline. V was cut by 6 bases and J by 0 bases, with 15 bases left in between. The CDR3 extends over 17 amino acids. CDR3 nucleotides: TGTGCCAGCAGCCTTCAGAAGTTACCCTCTGGGGCCAACGTCCTGACTTTC. Protein sequence: CASSLQKLPSGANVLTF.